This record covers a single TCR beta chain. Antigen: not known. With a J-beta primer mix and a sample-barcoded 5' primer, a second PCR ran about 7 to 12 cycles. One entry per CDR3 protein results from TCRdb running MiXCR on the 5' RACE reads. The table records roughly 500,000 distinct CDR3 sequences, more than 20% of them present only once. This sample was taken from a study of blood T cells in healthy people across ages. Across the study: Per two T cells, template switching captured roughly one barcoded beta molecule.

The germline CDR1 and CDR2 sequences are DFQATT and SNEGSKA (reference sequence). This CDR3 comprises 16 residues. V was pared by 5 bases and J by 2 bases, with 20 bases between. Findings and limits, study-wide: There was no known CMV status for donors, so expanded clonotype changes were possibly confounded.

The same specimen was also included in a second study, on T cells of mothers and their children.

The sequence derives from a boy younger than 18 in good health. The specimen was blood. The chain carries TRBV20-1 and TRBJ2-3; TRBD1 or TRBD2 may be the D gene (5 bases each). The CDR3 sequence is CSAARTRSGNTDTQYF. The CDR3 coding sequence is TGCAGTGCTGCTCGAACTAGGTCAGGGAACACAGATACGCAGTATTTT.